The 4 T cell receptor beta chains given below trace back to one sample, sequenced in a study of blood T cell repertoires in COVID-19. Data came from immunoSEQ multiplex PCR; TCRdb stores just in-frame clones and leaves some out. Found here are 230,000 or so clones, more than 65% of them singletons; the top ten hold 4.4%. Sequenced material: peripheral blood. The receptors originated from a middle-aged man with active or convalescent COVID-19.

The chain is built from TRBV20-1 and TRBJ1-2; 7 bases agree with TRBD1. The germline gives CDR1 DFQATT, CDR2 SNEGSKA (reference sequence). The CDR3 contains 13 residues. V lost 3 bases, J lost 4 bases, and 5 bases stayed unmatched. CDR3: CSASKGAGYGYTF. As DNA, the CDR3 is TGCAGTGCTAGTAAGGGGGCTGGCTATGGCTACACCTTC.

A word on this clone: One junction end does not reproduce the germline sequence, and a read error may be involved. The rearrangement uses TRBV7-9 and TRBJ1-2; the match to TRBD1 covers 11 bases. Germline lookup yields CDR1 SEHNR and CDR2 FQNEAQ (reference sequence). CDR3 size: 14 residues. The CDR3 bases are TGTGCCAGCAGCCAATCCCGGGACAGGGGGTCGAGGATCTTC. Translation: CASSQSRDRGSRIF. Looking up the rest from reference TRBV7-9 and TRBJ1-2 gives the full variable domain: DTGVSQNPRHKITKRGQNVTFRCDPISEHNRLYWYRQTLGQGPEFLTYFQNEAQLEKSRLLSDRFSAERPKGSFSTLEIQRTEQGDSAMYLCASSQSRDRGSRIFGSGTRLTVV.

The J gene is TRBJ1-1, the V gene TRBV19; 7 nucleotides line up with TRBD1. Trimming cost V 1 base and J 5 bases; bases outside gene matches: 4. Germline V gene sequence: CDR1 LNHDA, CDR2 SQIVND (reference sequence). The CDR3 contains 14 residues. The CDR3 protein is CASSIVPGGTEAFF. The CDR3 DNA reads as TGTGCCAGTAGTATAGTCCCAGGGGGGACTGAAGCTTTCTTT.

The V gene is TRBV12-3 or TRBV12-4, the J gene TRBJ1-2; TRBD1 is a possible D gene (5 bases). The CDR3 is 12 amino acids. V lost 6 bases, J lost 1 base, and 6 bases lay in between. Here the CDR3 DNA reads TGTGCCAGCAGCGACAGTAACTATGGCTACACCTTC. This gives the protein CASSDSNYGYTF.